In this sample, the clone carrying this T cell receptor (beta chain) turned up many times. The antigen is not known. This sample is drawn from a study of molecular identifiers for immune sequencing clone quantification. Study context: Four portions were sequenced after RNA from roughly 18,000 or 92,000 naive CD8 cells was split five ways in replicates. Study findings and constraints: Clonotypes surpassing 20 RNA copies contained over 99% of effector molecules, versus under 1% in naive cells. Highly expanded clone sizes could be underestimated by identical TCR molecules sharing a barcode.

Bulk TCR libraries used previously described methods and listed TCR primers. MiXCR was run by TCRdb on the PCR reads, yielding one entry per CDR3 protein. Altogether 60,000 to 75,000 distinct CDR3 sequences are present, over 15% being singletons, with the ten largest covering 1.4%. CDR1 and CDR2 (germline): PRHDT, FYEKMQ (reference sequence). V lost 0 bases and J 5 bases, leaving 7 bases between the germline ends. CDR3 length equals 13 residues. The source of this sequence is a human donor in good health. Some libraries in this study had Jurkat cell RNA spiked in. This rearrangement joins TRBV13 to TRBJ2-5; tentative D call: TRBD1 (5 bases). The sequenced material came from naive CD8+ T cells from blood, with Jurkat cell RNA spiked in. The subset here: FACS-sorted CD8+CD4-CCR7+CD45RA+ naive T cells. DNA of the CDR3: TGTGCCAGCAGCTTAGGAGGGGATGAGACCCAGTACTTC. Amino acids: CASSLGGDETQYF.